The entry below describes one TCR beta chain. The source of the sample is a study of blood T cell repertoires in COVID-19. The germline CDR1 and CDR2 sequences are SGHRS and YFSETQ. The CDR3 totals 14 residues. Trimming shortened V by 1 base and J by 6 bases, and 12 bases separated the two germline ends. In the authors' methods: Estimates of nucleated cell counts were drawn from the amplification of reference gene primers. Libraries were prepared by immunoSEQ multiplex PCR; TCRdb keeps only in-frame clonotypes and omits some of them. V and J calls and clone size come straight from that table; D and trimming were deduced from the DNA. The sample has 70,000 to 85,000 clones, around 93% seen once; the top ten hold 4.5% to 6%.

The receptor was isolated from a woman aged 55-69 years with active COVID-19. Source material: peripheral blood. V gene TRBV5-1 combines with J gene TRBJ2-3; a possible D gene is TRBD2 (6 bases). The CDR3 here is CASSLQLARDTQYF. The CDR3 bases are TGCGCCAGCAGCTTGCAACTAGCAAGGGATACGCAGTATTTT.